Below, one T cell receptor (beta chain) is given with its context. The data are from a study of OX40 agonist ivuxolimab in advanced cancers. The germline V gene encodes CDR1 MNHNS and CDR2 SASEGT. V shed 0 bases and J shed 0 bases, with 12 bases lying between them. The CDR3 consists of 16 residues. TCRdb's copy holds only in-frame clones and misses some; the assay was immunoSEQ multiplex PCR. Of 25,000 to 35,000 clones listed, around 84% are singletons. The rearrangement uses TRBV6-1 and TRBJ2-7; tentative D call: TRBD2 (6 bases). This material consisted of CD4+ or CD8+ T cells sorted from blood, taken in a trial of the OX40 agonist ivuxolimab. The origin of this receptor is an adult with an advanced solid tumor such as melanoma, head and neck, liver or kidney cancer. The DNA of the CDR3 is TGTGCCAGCAGTGAAGCGGGGGGACGGAGCTCCTACGAGCAGTACTTC. Its translation: CASSEAGGRSSYEQYF.